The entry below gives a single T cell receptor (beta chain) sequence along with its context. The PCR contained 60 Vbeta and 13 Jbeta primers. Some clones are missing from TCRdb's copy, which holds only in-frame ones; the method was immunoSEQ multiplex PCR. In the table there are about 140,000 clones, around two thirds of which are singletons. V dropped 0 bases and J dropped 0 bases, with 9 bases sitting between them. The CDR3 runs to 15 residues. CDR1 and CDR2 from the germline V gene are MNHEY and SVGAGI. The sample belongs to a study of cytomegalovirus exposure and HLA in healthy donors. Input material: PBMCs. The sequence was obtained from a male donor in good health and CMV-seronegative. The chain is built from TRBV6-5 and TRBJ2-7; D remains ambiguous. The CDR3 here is CASSYSVASSYEQYF. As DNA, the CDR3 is TGTGCCAGCAGTTACTCTGTCGCCAGCTCCTACGAGCAGTACTTC.